Below, one T cell receptor (beta chain) is given with its context. No antigen is known for it. The source of the sample is a study of siplizumab effects on memory and regulatory T cells. Study-level points and caveats: Unstimulated subsets captured only a minor fraction of alloreactive clones. The study did not confirm that proliferating Tregs from siplizumab cultures were suppressive.

Around 91,000 TCR templates underwent assay in every sample. TCRdb's table, derived via immunoSEQ multiplex PCR, lists solely in-frame clones and lacks some. The table shows over 80,000 clones, with roughly 94% occurring only once. The specimen sequenced was non-Treg CD4+ T cells sorted from blood. The sequence was collected from a human donor in good health.

CDR3 sequence: CASSEWDQGGRNTIYF. CDR3 nucleotides: TGTGCCAGCAGTGAATGGGATCAGGGAGGAAGAAACACCATATATTTT. The gene calls are TRBV25-1 and TRBJ1-3, with D tentatively TRBD1 (5 bases). Trimming took off 1 base at V and 5 bases at J, with 15 bases between the two ends. Per the germline V gene, CDR1 is MGHDK and CDR2 is SYGVNS. The CDR3 is 16 residues long. The full variable domain, its missing parts supplied by reference TRBV25-1 and TRBJ1-3, is EADIYQTPRYLVIGTGKKITLECSQTMGHDKMYWYQQDPGMELHLIHYSYGVNSTEKGDLSSESTVSRIRTEHFPLTLESARPSHTSQYLCASSEWDQGGRNTIYFGEGSWLTVV.